This entry lists 2 T cell receptor beta chains sequenced from one sample in a study of shared clonotypes between healthy human individuals. Using immunoSEQ multiplex PCR, the repertoire was profiled, and TCRdb retains in-frame clones only, with some absent. The sample consists of around 1 million clones, less than 85% of them appearing once. Sample: memory CD4+ T cells sorted from blood. The subset: CD45RA-negative fraction. These receptors came from a man aged 18 to 29 in good health.

The chain couples TRBV18 to TRBJ1-1; D may be TRBD1 (5 bases). The length of the CDR3 is 14 residues. In germline, CDR1 is KGHSH, CDR2 LQKENI. Trimming took 3 bases from V and 0 from J, leaving 8 bases between them. The CDR3 nucleotides are TGTGCCAGCTCACCGGGACGGGTGAACACTGAAGCTTTCTTT. Protein: CASSPGRVNTEAFF. Filled out from reference TRBV18 and TRBJ1-1, the complete variable domain reads NAGVMQNPRHLVRRRGQEARLRCSPMKGHSHVYWYRQLPEEGLKFMVYLQKENIIDESGMPKERFSAEFPKEGPSILRIQQVVRGDSAAYFCASSPGRVNTEAFFGQGTRLTVV.

The V call is TRBV11-3, the J call TRBJ1-1; a possible D gene is TRBD1 (5 bases). From germline, CDR1 is SGHNT and CDR2 YENEEA. V was pared by 4 bases and J by 1 base, with 7 bases between. This CDR3 spans 13 amino acids. This chain's CDR3 is CASSSGGNTEAFF. The CDR3 coding sequence is TGTGCCAGCAGCTCCGGGGGGAACACTGAAGCTTTCTTT.